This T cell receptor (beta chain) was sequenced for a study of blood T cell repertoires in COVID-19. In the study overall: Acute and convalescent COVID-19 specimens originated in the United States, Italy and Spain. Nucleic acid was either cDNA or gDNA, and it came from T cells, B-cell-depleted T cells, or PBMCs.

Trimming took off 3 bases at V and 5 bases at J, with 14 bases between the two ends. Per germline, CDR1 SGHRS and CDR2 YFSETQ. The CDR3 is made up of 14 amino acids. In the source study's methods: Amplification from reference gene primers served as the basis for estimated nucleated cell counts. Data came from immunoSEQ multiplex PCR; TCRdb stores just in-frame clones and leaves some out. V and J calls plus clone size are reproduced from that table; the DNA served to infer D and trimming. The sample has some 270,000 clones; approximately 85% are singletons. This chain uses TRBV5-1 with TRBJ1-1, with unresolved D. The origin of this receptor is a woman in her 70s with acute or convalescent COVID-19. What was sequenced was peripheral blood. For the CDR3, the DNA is TGCGCCAGCAGCTCCTACGGGGTTGGGACTGAAGCTTTCTTT. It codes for CASSSYGVGTEAFF.